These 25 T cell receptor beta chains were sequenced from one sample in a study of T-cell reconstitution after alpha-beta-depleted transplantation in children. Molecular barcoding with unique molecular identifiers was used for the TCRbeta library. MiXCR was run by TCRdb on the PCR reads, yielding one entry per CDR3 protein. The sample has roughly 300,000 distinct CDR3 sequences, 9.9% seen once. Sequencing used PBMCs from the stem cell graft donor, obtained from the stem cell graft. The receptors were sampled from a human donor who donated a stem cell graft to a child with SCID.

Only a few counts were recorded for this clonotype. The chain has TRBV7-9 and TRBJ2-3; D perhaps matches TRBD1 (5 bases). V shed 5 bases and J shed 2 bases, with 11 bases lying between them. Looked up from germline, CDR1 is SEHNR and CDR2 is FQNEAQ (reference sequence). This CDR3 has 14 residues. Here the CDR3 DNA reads TGTGCCAGCAGCCCTAGACAGTTCACAGATACGCAGTATTTT. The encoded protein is CASSPRQFTDTQYF.

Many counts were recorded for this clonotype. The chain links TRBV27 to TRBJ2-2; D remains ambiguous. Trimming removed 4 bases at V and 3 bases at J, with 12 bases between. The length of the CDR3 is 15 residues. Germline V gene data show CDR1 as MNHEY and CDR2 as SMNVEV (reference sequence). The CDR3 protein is CASSSSWQYTGELFF. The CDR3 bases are TGTGCCAGCAGTTCGTCCTGGCAGTACACCGGGGAGCTGTTTTTT.

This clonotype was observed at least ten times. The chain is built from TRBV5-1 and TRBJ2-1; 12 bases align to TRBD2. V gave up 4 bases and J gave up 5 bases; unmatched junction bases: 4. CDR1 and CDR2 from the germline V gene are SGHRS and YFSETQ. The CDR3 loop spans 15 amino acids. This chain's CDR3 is CASSPSGGGHNEQFF. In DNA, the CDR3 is TGCGCCAGCAGCCCTAGCGGGGGGGGACACAATGAGCAGTTCTTC.

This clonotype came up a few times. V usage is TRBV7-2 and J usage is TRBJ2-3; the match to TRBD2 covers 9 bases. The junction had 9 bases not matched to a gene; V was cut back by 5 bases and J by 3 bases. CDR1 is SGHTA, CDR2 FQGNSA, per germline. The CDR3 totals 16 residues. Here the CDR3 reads CASSSRTSALTDTQYF. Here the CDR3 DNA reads TGTGCCAGCAGCAGCCGGACTAGCGCGTTAACAGATACGCAGTATTTT.

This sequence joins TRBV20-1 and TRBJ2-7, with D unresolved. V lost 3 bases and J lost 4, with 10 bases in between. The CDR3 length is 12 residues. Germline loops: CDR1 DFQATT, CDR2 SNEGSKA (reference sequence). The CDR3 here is CSASTDTYEQYF. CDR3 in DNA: TGCAGTGCTAGCACAGATACGTACGAGCAGTACTTC.

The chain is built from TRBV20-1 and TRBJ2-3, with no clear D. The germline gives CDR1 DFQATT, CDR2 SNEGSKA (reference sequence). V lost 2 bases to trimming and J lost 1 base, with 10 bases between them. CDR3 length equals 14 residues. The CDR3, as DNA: TGCAGTGCTAGATTCGGCACGGGCACAGATACGCAGTATTTT. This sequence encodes CSARFGTGTDTQYF.

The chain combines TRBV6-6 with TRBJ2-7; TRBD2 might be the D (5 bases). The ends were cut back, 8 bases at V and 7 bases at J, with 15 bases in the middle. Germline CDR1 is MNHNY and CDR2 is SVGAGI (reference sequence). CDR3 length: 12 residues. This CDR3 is CASVEGDTEQYF. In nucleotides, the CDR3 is TGTGCCAGCGTCGAGGGAGACACGGAGCAGTACTTC.

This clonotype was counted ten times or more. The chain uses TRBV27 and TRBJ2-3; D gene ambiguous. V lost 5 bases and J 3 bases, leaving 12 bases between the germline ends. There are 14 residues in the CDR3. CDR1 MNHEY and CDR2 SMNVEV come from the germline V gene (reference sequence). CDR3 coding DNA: TGTGCCAGCAGTCTGGGTCTTGGGACAGATACGCAGTATTTT. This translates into CASSLGLGTDTQYF.

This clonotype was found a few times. The CDR3 nucleotides are TGTGCCAGCAGCTTGGATTTGGTTCAGGGGACCTATGGCTACACCTTC. Translation: CASSLDLVQGTYGYTF. This rearrangement joins TRBV5-5 to TRBJ1-2; D is possibly TRBD1 (6 bases). Germline V gene data show CDR1 as SGHKS and CDR2 as YYEKEE (reference sequence). This CDR3 spans 16 amino acids. V was cut by 0 bases and J by 4 bases, with 16 bases left in between.

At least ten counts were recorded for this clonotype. CDR3 nucleotides: TGTGCCACCAGTGCGGGACAGGGAACAGATACGCAGTATTTT. It yields the protein CATSAGQGTDTQYF. This chain links TRBV24-1 with TRBJ2-3; TRBD1 matches at 9 bases. The CDR3 consists of 14 residues. CDR1 is KGHDR and CDR2 is SFDVKD in the germline V gene. Trimming at V came to 5 bases and at J to 3 bases, leaving 2 bases not matched to a gene.

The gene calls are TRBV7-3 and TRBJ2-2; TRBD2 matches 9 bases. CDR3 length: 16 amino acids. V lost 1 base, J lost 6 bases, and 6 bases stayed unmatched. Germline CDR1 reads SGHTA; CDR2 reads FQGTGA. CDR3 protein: CASSLIASGEPGELFF. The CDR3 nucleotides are TGTGCCAGCAGCTTAATCGCTAGCGGGGAGCCCGGGGAGCTGTTTTTT. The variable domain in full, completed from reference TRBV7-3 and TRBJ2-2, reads GAGVSQTPSNKVTEKGKYVELRCDPISGHTALYWYRQSLGQGPEFLIYFQGTGAADDSGLPNDRFFAVRPEGSVSTLKIQRTERGDSAVYLCASSLIASGEPGELFFGEGSRLTVL.

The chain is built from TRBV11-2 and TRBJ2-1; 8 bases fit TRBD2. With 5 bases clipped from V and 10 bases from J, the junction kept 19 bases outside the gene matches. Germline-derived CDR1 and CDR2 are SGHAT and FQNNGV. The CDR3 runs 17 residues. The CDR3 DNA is TGTGCCAGCAGCCAGGGCACTAGCGGAGGGTCCTATGGGGAGCAGTTCTTC. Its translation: CASSQGTSGGSYGEQFF.

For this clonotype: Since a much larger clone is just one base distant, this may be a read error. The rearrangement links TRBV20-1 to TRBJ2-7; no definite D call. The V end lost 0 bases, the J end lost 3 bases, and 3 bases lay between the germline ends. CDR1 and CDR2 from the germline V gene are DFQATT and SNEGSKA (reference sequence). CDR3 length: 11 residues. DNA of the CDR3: TGCAGTGCTAGAGACGACTACGAGCAGTACTTC. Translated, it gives CSARDDYEQYF.

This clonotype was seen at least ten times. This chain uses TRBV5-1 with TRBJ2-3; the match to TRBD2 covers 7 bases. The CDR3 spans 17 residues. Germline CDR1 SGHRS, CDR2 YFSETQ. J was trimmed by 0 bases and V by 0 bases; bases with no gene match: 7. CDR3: CASSLAGSGVSTDTQYF. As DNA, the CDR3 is TGCGCCAGCAGCTTGGCCGGGAGCGGGGTTAGCACAGATACGCAGTATTTT.

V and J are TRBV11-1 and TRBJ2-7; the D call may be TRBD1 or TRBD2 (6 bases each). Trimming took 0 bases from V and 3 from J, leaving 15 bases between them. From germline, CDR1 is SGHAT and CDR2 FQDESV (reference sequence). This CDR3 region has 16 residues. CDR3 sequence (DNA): TGTGCCAGCAGCTTAGCGCGGGACAACGGATTCTACGAGCAGTACTTC. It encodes CASSLARDNGFYEQYF. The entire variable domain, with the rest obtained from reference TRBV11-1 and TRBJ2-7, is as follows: EAEVAQSPRYKITEKSQAVAFWCDPISGHATLYWYRQILGQGPELLVQFQDESVVDDSQLPKDRFSAERLKGVDSTLKIQPAELGDSAMYLCASSLARDNGFYEQYFGPGTRLTVT.

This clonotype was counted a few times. The CDR3 here is CASSLGAVSYEQYF. In DNA, the CDR3 is TGTGCCAGCAGCTTAGGGGCCGTTTCATACGAGCAGTACTTC. The gene calls are TRBV7-9 and TRBJ2-7; D uncertain. The germline V and J ends were trimmed by 1 base and 4 bases, with 11 bases remaining between them. CDR3 length: 14 residues. Germline assignment: CDR1 SEHNR and CDR2 FQNEAQ (reference sequence).

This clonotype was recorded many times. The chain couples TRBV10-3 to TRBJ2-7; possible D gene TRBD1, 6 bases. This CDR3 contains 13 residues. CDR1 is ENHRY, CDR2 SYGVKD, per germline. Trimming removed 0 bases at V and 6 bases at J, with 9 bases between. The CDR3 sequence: CAISESWGREQYF. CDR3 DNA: TGTGCCATCAGTGAGTCGTGGGGGCGCGAGCAGTACTTC.

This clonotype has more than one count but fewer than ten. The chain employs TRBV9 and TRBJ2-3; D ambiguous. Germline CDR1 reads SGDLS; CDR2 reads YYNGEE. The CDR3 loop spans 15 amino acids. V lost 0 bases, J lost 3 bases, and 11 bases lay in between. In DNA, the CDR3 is TGTGCCAGCAGCGTAGGGGTCGTGCCAACAGATACGCAGTATTTT. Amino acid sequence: CASSVGVVPTDTQYF. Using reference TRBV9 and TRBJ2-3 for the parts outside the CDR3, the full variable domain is DSGVTQTPKHLITATGQRVTLRCSPRSGDLSVYWYQQSLDQGLQFLIQYYNGEERAKGNILERFSAQQFPDLHSELNLSSLELGDSALYFCASSVGVVPTDTQYFGPGTRLTVL.

This chain's CDR3 is CASSSRQGRPYEQYF. The CDR3 DNA follows: TGTGCCAGCAGCAGCCGACAGGGGCGCCCCTACGAGCAGTACTTC. This rearrangement joins TRBV3-1 to TRBJ2-7, with 8 bases that match TRBD1. V lost 5 bases and J lost 2; bases outside the gene matches: 8. This CDR3 is 15 amino acids long. The germline CDR1 and CDR2 sequences are LGHDT and YNNKEL (reference sequence).

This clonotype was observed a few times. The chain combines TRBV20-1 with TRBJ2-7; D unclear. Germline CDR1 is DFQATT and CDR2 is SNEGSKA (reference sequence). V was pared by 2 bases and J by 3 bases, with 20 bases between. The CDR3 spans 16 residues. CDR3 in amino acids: CSARPPEQTRGYEQYF. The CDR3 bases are TGCAGTGCTAGACCTCCCGAACAGACCCGTGGCTACGAGCAGTACTTC.

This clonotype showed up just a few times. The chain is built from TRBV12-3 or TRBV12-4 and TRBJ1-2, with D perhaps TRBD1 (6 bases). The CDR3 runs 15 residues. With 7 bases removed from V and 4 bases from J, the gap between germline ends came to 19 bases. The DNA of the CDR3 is TGTGCCAGCAAGAAACAGGGCCAGGCCGTCTATGGCTACACCTTC. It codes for CASKKQGQAVYGYTF.

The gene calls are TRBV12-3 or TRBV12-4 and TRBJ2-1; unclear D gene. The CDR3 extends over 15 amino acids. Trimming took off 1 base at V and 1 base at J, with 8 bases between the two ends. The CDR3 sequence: CASSLGVWSYNEQFF. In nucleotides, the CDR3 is TGTGCCAGCAGTTTAGGGGTTTGGTCCTACAATGAGCAGTTCTTC.

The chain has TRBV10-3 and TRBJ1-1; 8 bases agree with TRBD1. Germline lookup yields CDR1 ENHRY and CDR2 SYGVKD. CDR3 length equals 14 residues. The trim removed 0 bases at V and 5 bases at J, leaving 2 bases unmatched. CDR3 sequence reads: CAISESRGLTEAFF. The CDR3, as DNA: TGTGCCATCAGTGAGTCCAGGGGGCTAACTGAAGCTTTCTTT.

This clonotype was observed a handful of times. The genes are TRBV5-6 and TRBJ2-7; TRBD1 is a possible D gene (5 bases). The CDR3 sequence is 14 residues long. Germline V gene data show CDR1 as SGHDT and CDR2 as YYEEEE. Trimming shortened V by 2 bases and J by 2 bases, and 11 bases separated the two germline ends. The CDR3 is CASSFPPGTYEQYF. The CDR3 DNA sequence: TGTGCCAGCAGCTTTCCCCCAGGGACCTACGAGCAGTACTTC.

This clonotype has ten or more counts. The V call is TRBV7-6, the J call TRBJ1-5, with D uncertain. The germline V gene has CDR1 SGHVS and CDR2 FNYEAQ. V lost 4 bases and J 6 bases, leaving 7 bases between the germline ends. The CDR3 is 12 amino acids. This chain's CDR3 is CASSSLSQPQHF. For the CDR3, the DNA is TGTGCCAGCAGCTCCCTTTCTCAGCCCCAGCATTTT.